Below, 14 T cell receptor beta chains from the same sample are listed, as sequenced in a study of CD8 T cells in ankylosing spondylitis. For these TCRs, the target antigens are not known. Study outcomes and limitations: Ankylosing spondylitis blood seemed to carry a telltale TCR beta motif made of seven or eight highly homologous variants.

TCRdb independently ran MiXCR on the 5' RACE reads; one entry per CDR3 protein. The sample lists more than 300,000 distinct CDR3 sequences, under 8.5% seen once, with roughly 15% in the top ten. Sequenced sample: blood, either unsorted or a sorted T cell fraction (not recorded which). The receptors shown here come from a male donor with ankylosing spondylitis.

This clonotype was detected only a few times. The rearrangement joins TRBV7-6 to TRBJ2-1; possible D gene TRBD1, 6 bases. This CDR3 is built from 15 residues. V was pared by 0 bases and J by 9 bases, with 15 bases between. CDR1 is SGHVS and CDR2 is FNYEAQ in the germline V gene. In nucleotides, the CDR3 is TGTGCCAGCAGCTTAGCTAGAGTTACGGACAGTGAGCAGTTCTTC. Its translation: CASSLARVTDSEQFF.

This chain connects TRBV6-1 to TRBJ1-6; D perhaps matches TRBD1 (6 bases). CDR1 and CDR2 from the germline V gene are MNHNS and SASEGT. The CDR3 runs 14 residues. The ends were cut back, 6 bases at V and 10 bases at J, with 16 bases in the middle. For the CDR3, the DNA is TGTGCCAGCAGCCCCGGGGGGGGCAGATCACCCCTCCACTTT. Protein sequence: CASSPGGGRSPLHF.

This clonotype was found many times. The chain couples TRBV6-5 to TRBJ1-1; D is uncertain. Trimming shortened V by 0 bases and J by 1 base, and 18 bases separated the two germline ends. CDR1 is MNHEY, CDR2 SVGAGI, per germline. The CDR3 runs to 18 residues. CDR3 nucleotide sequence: TGTGCCAGCAGTTACTCGGCGTTGTCCTGGAAAAGGAACACTGAAGCTTTCTTT. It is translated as CASSYSALSWKRNTEAFF.

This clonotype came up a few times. The CDR3 nucleotides read TGTGCCAGCAGCGTACAGGTTCCTGGAAACACCATATATTTT. Translation gives CASSVQVPGNTIYF. The chain carries TRBV7-2 and TRBJ1-3, with D tentatively TRBD1 (5 bases). The CDR3 has 14 amino acids. Germline CDR1 SGHTA, CDR2 FQGNSA. V was shortened by 5 bases and J by 2 bases, with 10 bases between the two germline ends. Together with reference TRBV7-2 and TRBJ1-3, the CDR3 gives the full variable domain: GAGVSQSPSNKVTEKGKDVELRCDPISGHTALYWYRQSLGQGLEFLIYFQGNSAPDKSGLPSDRFSAERTGGSVSTLTIQRTQQEDSAVYLCASSVQVPGNTIYFGEGSWLTVV.

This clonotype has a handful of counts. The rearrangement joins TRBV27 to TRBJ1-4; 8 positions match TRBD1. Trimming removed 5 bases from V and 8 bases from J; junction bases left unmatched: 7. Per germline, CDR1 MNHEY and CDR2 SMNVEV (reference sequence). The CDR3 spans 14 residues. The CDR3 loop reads CASSRTGLREKLFF. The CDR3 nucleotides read TGTGCCAGCAGTCGGACAGGGCTTCGGGAAAAACTGTTTTTT.

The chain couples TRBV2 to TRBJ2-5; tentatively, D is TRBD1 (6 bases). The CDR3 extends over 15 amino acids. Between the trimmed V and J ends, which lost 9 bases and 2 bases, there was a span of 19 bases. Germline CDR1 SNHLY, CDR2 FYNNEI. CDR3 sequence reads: CASTDFTGIQETQYF. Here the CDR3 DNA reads TGTGCCAGTACTGACTTTACAGGGATTCAAGAGACCCAGTACTTC. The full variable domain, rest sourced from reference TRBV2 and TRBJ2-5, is EPEVTQTPSHQVTQMGQEVILRCVPISNHLYFYWYRQILGQKVEFLVSFYNNEISEKSEIFDDQFSVERPDGSNFTLKIRSTKLEDSAMYFCASTDFTGIQETQYFGPGTRLLVL.

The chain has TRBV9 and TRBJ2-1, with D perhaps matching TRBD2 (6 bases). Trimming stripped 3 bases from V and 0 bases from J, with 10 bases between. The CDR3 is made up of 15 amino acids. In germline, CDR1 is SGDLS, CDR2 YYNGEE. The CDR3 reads CASSDRGDSYNEQFF. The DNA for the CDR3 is TGTGCCAGCAGCGACCGCGGGGACTCCTACAATGAGCAGTTCTTC. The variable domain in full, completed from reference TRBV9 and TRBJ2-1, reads DSGVTQTPKHLITATGQRVTLRCSPRSGDLSVYWYQQSLDQGLQFLIQYYNGEERAKGNILERFSAQQFPDLHSELNLSSLELGDSALYFCASSDRGDSYNEQFFGPGTRLTVL.

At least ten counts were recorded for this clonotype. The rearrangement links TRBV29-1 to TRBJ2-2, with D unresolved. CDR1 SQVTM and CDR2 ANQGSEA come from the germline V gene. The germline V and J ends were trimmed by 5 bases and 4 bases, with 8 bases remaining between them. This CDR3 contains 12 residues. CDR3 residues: CSVRSSTGELFF. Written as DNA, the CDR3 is TGCAGCGTTAGGTCTTCCACCGGGGAGCTGTTTTTT.

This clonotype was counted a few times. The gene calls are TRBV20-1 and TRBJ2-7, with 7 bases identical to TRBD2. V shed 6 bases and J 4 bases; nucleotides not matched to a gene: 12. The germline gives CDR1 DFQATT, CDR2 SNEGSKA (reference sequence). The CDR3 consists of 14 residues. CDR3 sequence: CSASTLAASYEQYF. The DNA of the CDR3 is TGCAGTGCCAGCACGCTAGCGGCATCTTACGAGCAGTACTTC.

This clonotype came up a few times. In nucleotides, the CDR3 is TGTGCCAGCAGCAAGGGTTGGGGCACCATATATTTT. It translates to CASSKGWGTIYF. V gene TRBV7-8 combines with J gene TRBJ1-3; no reliable D call. V lost 5 bases, J lost 9 bases, and 11 bases lay in between. This CDR3 is built from 12 residues. In germline, CDR1 is SGHVS, CDR2 FQNEAQ.

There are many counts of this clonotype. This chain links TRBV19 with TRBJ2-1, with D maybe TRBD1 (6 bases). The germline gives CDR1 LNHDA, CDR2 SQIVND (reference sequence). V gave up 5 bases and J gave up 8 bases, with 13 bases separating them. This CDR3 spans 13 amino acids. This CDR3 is CASSAQGLHEQFF. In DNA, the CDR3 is TGTGCCAGTAGTGCGCAGGGGCTACATGAGCAGTTCTTC.

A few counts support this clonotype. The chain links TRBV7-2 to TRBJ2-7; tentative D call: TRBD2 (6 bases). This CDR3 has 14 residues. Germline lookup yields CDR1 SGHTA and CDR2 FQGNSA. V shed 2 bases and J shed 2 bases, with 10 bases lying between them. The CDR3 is CASSLMGGTYEQYF. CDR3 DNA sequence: TGTGCCAGCAGCTTAATGGGCGGGACCTACGAGCAGTACTTC.

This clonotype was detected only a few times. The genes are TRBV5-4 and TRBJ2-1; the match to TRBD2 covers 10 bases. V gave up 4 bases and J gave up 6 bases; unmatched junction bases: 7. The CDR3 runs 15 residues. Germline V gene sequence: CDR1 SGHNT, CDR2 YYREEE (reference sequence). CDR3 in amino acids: CASSVTSGTFNEQFF. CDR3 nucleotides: TGTGCCAGCAGCGTAACTAGCGGGACTTTCAATGAGCAGTTCTTC.

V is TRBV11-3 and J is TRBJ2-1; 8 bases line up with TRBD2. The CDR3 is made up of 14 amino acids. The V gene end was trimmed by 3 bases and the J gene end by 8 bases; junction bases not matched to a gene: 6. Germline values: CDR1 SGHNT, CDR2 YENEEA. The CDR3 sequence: CASSFGSGIDEQFF. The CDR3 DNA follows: TGTGCCAGCAGCTTTGGTAGCGGGATCGATGAGCAGTTCTTC.